These 23 T cell receptor beta chains came from one sample sequenced in a study of T-cell reconstitution after alpha-beta-depleted transplantation in children. Using unique molecular identifiers, the investigators prepared the TCRbeta library. TCRdb re-called the PCR reads with MiXCR, one entry per CDR3 protein. The repertoire holds hundreds of thousands of distinct CDR3 sequences, with over 10% as singletons. This specimen consisted of PBMCs, obtained before TCRalphabeta/CD19-depleted stem cell transplant. The receptors were sampled from a girl aged 2-10 years with congenital amegakaryocytic thrombocytopenia, due to receive a stem cell transplant.

In its sample, this clonotype was seen a few times. The chain has TRBV10-3 and TRBJ2-5; 10 nucleotides line up with TRBD2. Germline V gene data show CDR1 as ENHRY and CDR2 as SYGVKD. The CDR3 contains 15 residues. V shed 6 bases, J shed 3 bases, and the junction held 7 bases outside the gene matches. This CDR3 is CAISGSGGPEETQYF. In DNA form, the CDR3 reads TGTGCCATCAGCGGTAGCGGGGGGCCCGAAGAGACCCAGTACTTC.

The sample holds a few counts of this clonotype. The chain links TRBV11-2 to TRBJ2-7; the D gene is possibly TRBD2 (5 bases). Germline-derived CDR1 and CDR2 are SGHAT and FQNNGV. The CDR3 sequence is 15 residues long. Trimming pared 5 bases from V and 0 bases from J, leaving 14 bases between. CDR3 sequence reads: CASSAGVEGSYEQYF. As DNA, the CDR3 is TGTGCCAGCAGCGCCGGGGTGGAAGGCTCCTACGAGCAGTACTTC.

The chain uses TRBV7-3 and TRBJ2-1; 8 bases are a match to TRBD2. The germline CDR1 and CDR2 sequences are SGHTA and FQGTGA. V trimming: 2 bases; J trimming: 7 bases; junction bases outside the gene matches: 7. The CDR3 runs 15 residues. CDR3 in amino acids: CASSLEGIAGNEQFF. The CDR3 region has the DNA TGTGCCAGCAGCTTAGAAGGCATAGCGGGGAATGAGCAGTTCTTC. Filled out from reference TRBV7-3 and TRBJ2-1, the complete variable domain reads GAGVSQTPSNKVTEKGKYVELRCDPISGHTALYWYRQSLGQGPEFLIYFQGTGAADDSGLPNDRFFAVRPEGSVSTLKIQRTERGDSAVYLCASSLEGIAGNEQFFGPGTRLTVL.

Concerning this clonotype itself: At one end the junction does not follow the germline gene, possibly because of a read error. The J gene is TRBJ2-1, the V gene TRBV20-1, with 8 bases fitting TRBD2. This CDR3 spans 16 amino acids. Germline-derived CDR1 and CDR2 are DFQATT and SNEGSKA (reference sequence). CDR3 region: CCAGGAGTSSYNEQFF. The CDR3 nucleotides read TGCTGTGCCGGGGGGGCGGGGACGAGCTCCTACAATGAGCAGTTCTTC.

The gene calls are TRBV24-1 and TRBJ2-1; 11 positions agree with TRBD1. Germline CDR1 and CDR2: KGHDR and SFDVKD. The CDR3 has 16 amino acids. J was trimmed by 6 bases and V by 4 bases; bases with no gene match: 7. The CDR3 spells CATSDRGTGGTNEQFF. The CDR3 DNA is TGTGCCACCAGTGACCGAGGGACAGGGGGAACCAATGAGCAGTTCTTC.

This clonotype was counted many times. The chain couples TRBV18 to TRBJ2-1; tentative D call: TRBD2 (6 bases). CDR3 length equals 15 residues. Germline assignment: CDR1 KGHSH and CDR2 LQKENI. Trimming took off 3 bases at V and 3 bases at J, with 12 bases between the two ends. CDR3 loop: CASSPSGPLYNEQFF. CDR3 nucleotides: TGTGCCAGCTCACCCAGCGGGCCCCTCTACAATGAGCAGTTCTTC.

The V call is TRBV19, the J call TRBJ1-1; tentative D call: TRBD1 (5 bases). Trimming took 5 bases from V and 0 from J, leaving 10 bases between them. The CDR3 extends over 14 amino acids. Germline V gene data show CDR1 as LNHDA and CDR2 as SQIVND (reference sequence). CDR3: CASSESRVNTEAFF. CDR3 nucleotides: TGTGCCAGTAGTGAAAGCAGGGTGAACACTGAAGCTTTCTTT.

Comment on this clonotype: Since a much larger clone is just one base distant, this may be a read error. This chain connects TRBV5-1 to TRBJ2-1; no reliable D call. The CDR3 is 14 amino acids. In germline, CDR1 is SGHRS, CDR2 YFSETQ. Here the CDR3 reads CASCLDAVDNEQFF. CDR3 DNA: TGCGCCAGCTGCTTGGATGCGGTTGACAATGAGCAGTTCTTC.

This clonotype has at least ten counts. The chain joins TRBV5-1 to TRBJ2-3, with D tentatively TRBD1 (5 bases). Germline loops: CDR1 SGHRS, CDR2 YFSETQ. V was pared by 7 bases and J by 0 bases, with 12 bases between. This CDR3 comprises 14 residues. In DNA form, the CDR3 reads TGCGCCAGCGCAGAAGGGGCCAGCACAGATACGCAGTATTTT. Protein: CASAEGASTDTQYF.

In its sample, this clonotype was seen many times. The chain has TRBV14 and TRBJ2-1; 12 bases are shared with TRBD2. The trim removed 1 base at V and 9 bases at J, leaving 4 bases unmatched. Germline lookup yields CDR1 SGHDN and CDR2 FVKESK. CDR3 length equals 15 residues. CDR3 sequence: CASSQATSGRSEQFF. The DNA of the CDR3 is TGTGCCAGCAGCCAAGCGACTAGCGGGAGAAGTGAGCAGTTCTTC.

In its sample, this clonotype was seen many times. The chain couples TRBV12-3 or TRBV12-4 to TRBJ2-3; 7 bases are shared with TRBD2. This CDR3 comprises 14 residues. V lost 4 bases, J lost 6 bases, and 7 bases stayed unmatched. CDR3 protein: CASSYGLEGDTQYF. The CDR3 bases are TGTGCCAGCAGTTATGGACTAGAGGGGGATACGCAGTATTTT.

This clonotype was recorded at least ten times. V usage is TRBV4-1 and J usage is TRBJ1-1; D is unclear. Germline loops: CDR1 MGHRA, CDR2 YSYEKL. The V gene lost 6 bases and the J gene lost 3 bases, with 20 bases spanning the gap. This CDR3 is 16 amino acids long. The CDR3 loop is CASSPRALGPDTEAFF. The CDR3 DNA is TGCGCCAGCAGTCCGCGTGCCCTGGGTCCCGACACTGAAGCTTTCTTT.

This clonotype was seen more than once but under ten times. This rearrangement joins TRBV5-1 to TRBJ2-1; 10 positions agree with TRBD2. Germline V gives CDR1 SGHRS, CDR2 YFSETQ. CDR3 length equals 15 residues. After removal of 0 bases from V and 6 bases from J, the junction contained 3 bases not matched to a gene. The CDR3 coding sequence is TGCGCCAGCAGCTTGGAGGGACTAGCGAGCAATGAGCAGTTCTTC. Translated: CASSLEGLASNEQFF.

This clonotype was picked up many times. In DNA form, the CDR3 reads TGTGCCAGCAGCAGAGACCCGAACACTGAAGCTTTCTTT. Its translation is CASSRDPNTEAFF. This chain connects TRBV7-9 to TRBJ1-1, with D unresolved. Trimming shortened V by 5 bases and J by 1 base, and 8 bases separated the two germline ends. This CDR3 spans 13 amino acids. Germline V lookup: CDR1 SEHNR, CDR2 FQNEAQ (reference sequence).

This clonotype was picked up a small number of times. The rearrangement uses TRBV4-1 and TRBJ2-1, with D uncertain. Between the trimmed V and J ends, which lost 8 bases and 8 bases, there was a span of 16 bases. This CDR3 has 13 residues. CDR1 and CDR2 from the germline V gene are MGHRA and YSYEKL. CDR3 nucleotide sequence: TGCGCCAGCGCGAGTCTGGTTTCGGATGAGCAGTTCTTC. It specifies CASASLVSDEQFF.

This clonotype was recorded many times. The chain links TRBV28 to TRBJ1-5; D call uncertain. Trimming cost V 5 bases and J 5 bases, with 19 bases left between them. Germline CDR1 reads MDHEN; CDR2 reads SYDVKM. The CDR3 is made up of 16 amino acids. CDR3 sequence reads: CASSPLSRPGDQPQHF. CDR3 nucleotide sequence: TGTGCCAGCAGTCCACTTAGTCGCCCCGGGGATCAGCCCCAGCATTTT.

This clonotype was detected many times. V gene TRBV5-6 combines with J gene TRBJ2-3, with 9 nucleotides matching TRBD2. Losses at the gene ends were 2 bases for V and 4 bases for J; bases not matched to a gene: 8. CDR1 and CDR2 (germline): SGHDT, YYEEEE. This CDR3 contains 16 residues. DNA of the CDR3: TGTGCCAGCAGCTTCGCGGGAGGGCCGAATCCAGATACGCAGTATTTT. Protein: CASSFAGGPNPDTQYF. The whole variable domain, remainder taken from reference TRBV5-6 and TRBJ2-3, is DAGVTQSPTHLIKTRGQQVTLRCSPKSGHDTVSWYQQALGQGPQFIFQYYEEEERQRGNFPDRFSGHQFPNYSSELNVNALLLGDSALYLCASSFAGGPNPDTQYFGPGTRLTVL.

This clonotype was detected many times. The chain joins TRBV5-1 to TRBJ2-1; no definite D call. This CDR3 region has 14 residues. Trimming removed 2 bases at V and 8 bases at J, with 14 bases between. Germline CDR1 reads SGHRS; CDR2 reads YFSETQ. The CDR3 sequence: CASSLRFREDEQFF. Written as DNA, the CDR3 is TGCGCCAGCAGCTTAAGATTTCGAGAGGATGAGCAGTTCTTC.

This clonotype occurred many times. At one end the junction does not follow the germline gene, possibly because of a read error. The chain employs TRBV2 and TRBJ2-1, with 9 bases that match TRBD2. Germline loops: CDR1 SNHLY, CDR2 FYNNEI. This CDR3 has 15 amino acids. The CDR3 protein is CASSESFWGLAGIIF. CDR3 in DNA: TGTGCCAGCAGTGAGTCCTTCTGGGGGCTAGCGGGAATTATCTTC. Variable domain in full (rest from reference TRBV2 and TRBJ2-1): EPEVTQTPSHQVTQMGQEVILRCVPISNHLYFYWYRQILGQKVEFLVSFYNNEISEKSEIFDDQFSVERPDGSNFTLKIRSTKLEDSAMYFCASSESFWGLAGIIFGPGTRLTVL.

This sequence joins TRBV29-1 and TRBJ2-7; TRBD1 agrees at 7 bases. Germline CDR1 and CDR2: SQVTM and ANQGSEA. The V segment lost 5 bases and the J segment 0 bases; nucleotides outside the gene matches: 13. The CDR3 contains 16 residues. CDR3 amino acids: CSVRGGSRGSSYEQYF. The CDR3 nucleotides read TGCAGCGTTAGAGGGGGCTCCAGGGGCAGCTCCTACGAGCAGTACTTC.

This clonotype was picked up many times. This chain connects TRBV10-3 to TRBJ2-7; maybe TRBD2 (5 bases). In germline, CDR1 is ENHRY, CDR2 SYGVKD. CDR3 length: 13 residues. V gave up 7 bases and J gave up 5 bases, with 15 bases separating them. CDR3 residues: CAITPEREHEQYF. The CDR3 nucleotides read TGTGCCATCACCCCTGAGAGGGAGCACGAGCAGTACTTC.

Many counts were recorded for this clonotype. The genes are TRBV20-1 and TRBJ2-4; D gene unclear. Germline assignment: CDR1 DFQATT and CDR2 SNEGSKA (reference sequence). V was trimmed by 3 bases and J by 0 bases, leaving 9 bases between them. The CDR3 is 14 amino acids. CDR3 sequence (DNA): TGCAGTGCTAGCCGCAGACTAGCCAAAAACATTCAGTACTTC. Protein sequence: CSASRRLAKNIQYF.

This clonotype was picked up many times. The chain links TRBV20-1 to TRBJ1-5, with TRBD1 as a possible D gene (5 bases). This CDR3 has 13 amino acids. Looked up from germline, CDR1 is DFQATT and CDR2 is SNEGSKA (reference sequence). The ends were cut back, 6 bases at V and 8 bases at J, with 17 bases in the middle. The chain's CDR3 is CSASRTTREPQHF. The CDR3 bases are TGCAGTGCCTCTAGGACAACCCGCGAGCCCCAGCATTTT.